The clone carrying this TCR beta chain has more than one count but fewer than ten. Its antigen remains unidentified. Repertoires were generated with immunoSEQ multiplex PCR, while TCRdb's copy carries only in-frame clones and drops some. The table lists roughly 220,000 clones, roughly 84% of them singletons. This specimen belongs to a study of cytomegalovirus exposure and HLA in healthy donors. Study results and limitations: Usually a TCR sequence was rare, but some public TCRs were found in many donors. Confirmation was obtained in vitro that a few CMV-associated chains are specific for CMV antigens.

The study drew the donors from its approximately 110-subject validation cohort, separate from the roughly 670-subject first cohort. Input material: PBMCs. This sequence was found in a woman aged 25 to 39 in good health and CMV-seropositive.

CDR3 residues: CASSYPNRGGVEQFF. CDR3 in DNA: TGTGCCAGCAGTTATCCCAACAGGGGCGGCGTTGAGCAGTTCTTC. This chain uses TRBV6-5 with TRBJ2-1, with 7 bases lining up with TRBD1. Germline assignment: CDR1 MNHEY and CDR2 SVGAGI. The V and J ends lost 3 bases and 9 bases, in that order; junction bases with no gene match: 11. This CDR3 has 15 amino acids.